The 24 T cell receptor beta chains listed next were all sequenced from one sample in a study of early T cells in non-severe SARS-CoV-2 infection. TCRdb passed the 5' RACE reads through MiXCR, listing each CDR3 protein once. The sample includes over 85,000 distinct CDR3 sequences, 13% seen only once; the top ten take approximately 6%. The sample was whole blood. Every receptor here comes from an adult who was a healthcare worker with PCR-confirmed SARS-CoV-2 infection or an uninfected control (not recorded which).

This clonotype was observed many times. The J gene is TRBJ2-7, the V gene TRBV11-2; D is unresolved. V shed 5 bases and J shed 5 bases, with 10 bases lying between them. Germline CDR1 reads SGHAT; CDR2 reads FQNNGV. CDR3 length: 12 amino acids. In DNA, the CDR3 is TGTGCCAGCAGCCCCAGCCTGCACGAGCAGTACTTC. Translation: CASSPSLHEQYF.

This clonotype showed up just a few times. This chain uses TRBV5-1 with TRBJ2-1; 13 nucleotides align to TRBD2. The CDR3 consists of 15 residues. CDR1 and CDR2 (germline): SGHRS, YFSETQ. After removal of 2 bases from V and 6 bases from J, the junction contained 2 bases not matched to a gene. The CDR3 reads CASSFTSGRANEQFF. The CDR3 nucleotides read TGCGCCAGCAGCTTCACTAGCGGGAGGGCCAATGAGCAGTTCTTC.

This clonotype turned up a few times. V gene TRBV4-1 combines with J gene TRBJ1-1; D is undetermined. The CDR3 length is 13 residues. V was trimmed by 2 bases and J by 0 bases, leaving 4 bases between them. Germline V gives CDR1 MGHRA, CDR2 YSYEKL. CDR3 amino acids: CASSQNVNTEAFF. The CDR3 DNA follows: TGCGCCAGCAGCCAAAACGTGAACACTGAAGCTTTCTTT.

This clonotype was observed at least ten times. The chain recombines TRBV6-2 or TRBV6-3 with TRBJ2-5; 8 nucleotides agree with TRBD2. The germline V gene encodes CDR1 MNHEY and CDR2 SVGEGT. After removal of 2 bases from V and 3 bases from J, the junction contained 5 bases not matched to a gene. The CDR3 covers 15 residues. The CDR3 DNA reads as TGTGCCAGCAGTTACAAGACTAGCGCTAAAGAGACCCAGTACTTC. Translated: CASSYKTSAKETQYF.

This clonotype was recorded many times. This chain links TRBV10-2 with TRBJ2-5, with D perhaps matching TRBD2 (6 bases). There are 13 residues in the CDR3. Germline V CDR1 and CDR2: WSHSY, SAAADI. V was trimmed by 9 bases and J by 5 bases, leaving 16 bases between them. The CDR3 is CASTPGVGETQYF. CDR3 coding DNA: TGCGCCAGTACCCCGGGAGTTGGGGAGACCCAGTACTTC.

This clonotype has just a few counts. The genes are TRBV19 and TRBJ2-1; 7 nucleotides align to TRBD1. The CDR3 runs to 15 residues. The germline V gene encodes CDR1 LNHDA and CDR2 SQIVND (reference sequence). The CDR3 DNA reads TGTGCTACCCGGGACAGCCCTTTGAGTTGGAATGAGCAGTTCTTC. It specifies CATRDSPLSWNEQFF.

J is TRBJ1-1 and V is TRBV3-1; D is unresolved. Deletions cut 4 bases from V and 6 bases from J, with 12 bases between. The germline V gene encodes CDR1 LGHDT and CDR2 YNNKEL (reference sequence). This CDR3 spans 13 amino acids. The CDR3 here is CASSPMGSAEAFF. CDR3 DNA sequence: TGTGCCAGCAGCCCAATGGGATCCGCTGAAGCTTTCTTT.

This clonotype came up a few times. J is TRBJ2-2 and V is TRBV6-2 or TRBV6-3; 9 bases line up with TRBD2. Germline CDR1 and CDR2: MNHEY and SVGEGT. The CDR3 runs 15 residues. V gave up 4 bases and J gave up 4 bases; unmatched junction bases: 4. The CDR3 spells CASSLAGVATGELFF. In DNA form, the CDR3 reads TGTGCCAGCAGTTTAGCGGGAGTCGCCACCGGGGAGCTGTTTTTT.

This clonotype was seen only a few times. V is TRBV4-1 and J is TRBJ2-3; perhaps TRBD1 as D (7 bases). The V end lost 1 base, the J end lost 4 bases, and 15 bases lay between the germline ends. In germline, CDR1 is MGHRA, CDR2 YSYEKL. The CDR3 extends over 16 amino acids. In DNA, the CDR3 is TGCGCCAGCAGCCAAGTTCCCAGGGGGGCGGCAGATACGCAGTATTTT. Residues: CASSQVPRGAADTQYF.

A few counts support this clonotype. The rearrangement links TRBV30 to TRBJ2-3; possibly TRBD1 for D (6 bases). This CDR3 region has 14 residues. Germline loops: CDR1 GTSNPN, CDR2 SVGIG (reference sequence). The V end lost 2 bases, the J end lost 5 bases, and 14 bases lay between the germline ends. The CDR3 coding sequence is TGTGCCTGGAGTAAGGGGGAGTGGATAGATACGCAGTATTTT. Protein: CAWSKGEWIDTQYF.

Remarks on this clonotype: It may be a read error: a sequence one base away is much more abundant. V is TRBV7-9 and J is TRBJ2-7; 10 positions agree with TRBD2. Germline values: CDR1 SEHNR, CDR2 FQNEAQ (reference sequence). The CDR3 spans 14 residues. The DNA for the CDR3 is TGTGTCAGCAGCTCTAGCGGGAGTTACTACGAGCAGTACTTC. Translated: CVSSSSGSYYEQYF. Together with reference TRBV7-9 and TRBJ2-7, the CDR3 gives the full variable domain: DTGVSQNPRHKITKRGQNVTFRCDPISEHNRLYWYRQTLGQGPEFLTYFQNEAQLEKSRLLSDRFSAERPKGSFSTLEIQRTEQGDSAMYLCVSSSSGSYYEQYFGPGTRLTVT.

This clonotype was recorded at least ten times. This chain links TRBV20-1 with TRBJ2-7; the D is unclear. Germline CDR1 is DFQATT and CDR2 is SNEGSKA (reference sequence). This CDR3 is built from 12 residues. The V end lost 3 bases, the J end lost 6 bases, and 12 bases lay between the germline ends. CDR3 DNA: TGCAGTGCTAGCCGCGAGTACCGCGAGCAGTACTTC. It is translated as CSASREYREQYF.

In this sample, this clonotype turned up a few times. The CDR3 nucleotides read TGTGCCATCATTCCCGGACTAGCGGGAGCAGGGCGGGAGACCCAGTACTTC. It codes for CAIIPGLAGAGRETQYF. The chain couples TRBV10-3 to TRBJ2-5, with TRBD2 matching over 13 bases. The CDR3 covers 17 residues. Germline CDR1 is ENHRY and CDR2 is SYGVKD. The ends lost 7 bases at V and 5 bases at J; junction bases unmatched: 13.

The chain recombines TRBV29-1 with TRBJ2-1; TRBD2 matches at 10 bases. This CDR3 is built from 14 residues. Per germline, CDR1 SQVTM and CDR2 ANQGSEA. Germline trimming cut 5 bases from V and 8 bases from J; bases unmatched to any gene: 9. Here the CDR3 reads CSVSLASGSYEQFF. CDR3 in DNA: TGCAGCGTTTCGTTGGCTAGCGGGAGTTATGAGCAGTTCTTC.

Many counts were recorded for this clonotype. This sequence joins TRBV7-8 and TRBJ1-6, with D possibly matching TRBD1 (5 bases). The CDR3 is 18 residues long. V was shortened by 1 base and J by 9 bases, with 22 bases between the two germline ends. Germline CDR1 reads SGHVS; CDR2 reads FQNEAQ. CDR3: CASSLVVMGGEISSPLHF. The CDR3 coding sequence is TGTGCCAGCAGCTTAGTAGTGATGGGGGGTGAGATCAGTTCACCCCTCCACTTT.

This clonotype has only a few counts. The chain links TRBV7-2 to TRBJ1-5; D unresolved. Trimming took off 5 bases at V and 0 bases at J, with 8 bases between the two ends. This CDR3 contains 14 residues. In germline, CDR1 is SGHTA, CDR2 FQGNSA. This CDR3 is CASSPIYSNQPQHF. The DNA for the CDR3 is TGTGCCAGCAGCCCCATCTATAGCAATCAGCCCCAGCATTTT. Drawing the rest from reference TRBV7-2 and TRBJ1-5, the complete variable domain is GAGVSQSPSNKVTEKGKDVELRCDPISGHTALYWYRQSLGQGLEFLIYFQGNSAPDKSGLPSDRFSAERTGGSVSTLTIQRTQQEDSAVYLCASSPIYSNQPQHFGDGTRLSIL.

This clonotype occurred a few times. The chain employs TRBV18 and TRBJ2-6; D possibly corresponds to TRBD1 (6 bases). CDR1 and CDR2 (germline): KGHSH, LQKENI. V was trimmed by 2 bases and J by 0 bases, leaving 8 bases between them. The CDR3 contains 16 residues. Written as DNA, the CDR3 is TGTGCCAGCTCACCAACAGGGAGCTCTGGGGCCAACGTCCTGACTTTC. Translated: CASSPTGSSGANVLTF.

On this clonotype: A read error may produce the germline difference seen at one junction end. The chain recombines TRBV28 with TRBJ2-7, with 7 bases aligning to TRBD1. The CDR3 has 12 residues. Germline V gene sequence: CDR1 MDHEN, CDR2 SYDVKM. The CDR3 loop reads CASSIGQAPSFF. CDR3 coding DNA: TGTGCCAGCAGTATTGGACAGGCCCCGTCCTTCTTC.

This clonotype occurred a few times. This chain uses TRBV6-6 with TRBJ2-3; no clear D gene. The CDR3 consists of 15 residues. V was clipped by 7 bases and J by 2 bases, with 16 bases between them. CDR1 is MNHNY, CDR2 SVGAGI, per germline (reference sequence). CDR3 nucleotide sequence: TGTGCCAGCATCCAGACCGTGGGCTACACAGATACGCAGTATTTT. Its translation is CASIQTVGYTDTQYF.

J is TRBJ2-7 and V is TRBV20-1, with D maybe TRBD1 (6 bases). The CDR3 consists of 14 residues. V was shortened by 0 bases and J by 4 bases, with 13 bases between the two germline ends. Germline V gives CDR1 DFQATT, CDR2 SNEGSKA (reference sequence). CDR3 in amino acids: CSARDRRGEYEQYF. CDR3 sequence (DNA): TGCAGTGCTAGAGATCGCAGGGGCGAGTACGAGCAGTACTTC.

The chain combines TRBV18 with TRBJ1-3; TRBD1 matches at 9 bases. The ends lost 6 bases at V and 3 bases at J; junction bases unmatched: 6. The germline CDR1 and CDR2 sequences are KGHSH and LQKENI. CDR3 length: 15 amino acids. CDR3 DNA sequence: TGTGCCAGCTCGCTGGACAGGGGTGGTGGAAACACCATATATTTT. Protein sequence: CASSLDRGGGNTIYF.

The sample holds a few counts of this clonotype. The chain links TRBV25-1 to TRBJ1-4, with D perhaps matching TRBD1 (5 bases). CDR3 length: 15 residues. CDR1 MGHDK and CDR2 SYGVNS come from the germline V gene. The V and J ends lost 3 bases and 8 bases respectively, with 16 bases between them. DNA of the CDR3: TGTGCCAGCAGTGACCCCGGGACGCTGGAGGAAAAACTGTTTTTT. As protein: CASSDPGTLEEKLFF.

The chain combines TRBV5-5 with TRBJ1-4, with D possibly matching TRBD1 (6 bases). Germline V CDR1 and CDR2: SGHKS, YYEKEE (reference sequence). This CDR3 comprises 15 residues. V was shortened by 4 bases and J by 7 bases, with 17 bases between the two germline ends. In DNA form, the CDR3 reads TGTGCCAGCAGCCTAACCGGGCAGGGGAGTGAAAAACTGTTTTTT. Translation: CASSLTGQGSEKLFF.

The CDR3, as DNA: TGCAGTGCTAGAGATCTCAACCTTGGTAGCCACGAGCAGTACTTC. It translates to CSARDLNLGSHEQYF. This rearrangement joins TRBV20-1 to TRBJ2-7; D is undetermined. Germline V gene sequence: CDR1 DFQATT, CDR2 SNEGSKA (reference sequence). CDR3 length: 15 amino acids. Trimming left V 0 bases short and J 5 bases short, with 17 bases between.